This T cell receptor (beta chain) was documented in a study of T cell responses to AZD1222 COVID-19 vaccine. Broader study findings: An increase in Spike-specific TCR breadth and depth was observed after two AZD1222 doses.

Measured with immunoSEQ multiplex PCR; TCRdb has only the in-frame clones, and not every one. Among tens of thousands of clones listed, approximately 91% were seen once. Trimming cost V 2 bases and J 8 bases, with 16 bases left between them. The germline CDR1 and CDR2 sequences are SGHTA and FQGNSA. The CDR3 spans 15 residues. In regard to this clone: The antigen is undetermined.

The rearrangement joins TRBV7-2 to TRBJ2-1; possibly TRBD2 for D (5 bases). The sequence was obtained from an adult in good health. The specimen comprised peripheral blood, sampled on day 0 of MenACWY control vaccination. CDR3 amino acids: CASSLQRIQLDEQFF. In nucleotides, the CDR3 is TGTGCCAGCAGCTTACAGCGGATCCAACTGGATGAGCAGTTCTTC.